This TCR beta chain stems from a study of T cell repertoires in cytomegalovirus infection. Across the whole study: Peptides in the study included HLA-C-restricted and HLA-B-restricted CMV epitopes. Indicated by public TCR beta signatures were CMV infection and matching HLA type.

Per the germline V gene, CDR1 is MNHEY and CDR2 is SMNVEV (reference sequence). The CDR3 sequence is 13 residues long. Trimming removed 3 bases at V and 8 bases at J, with 13 bases between. Each CDR3 protein gets one entry after TCRdb re-called the reads with MiXCR. Of about 160,000 distinct CDR3 sequences listed, about 22% are singletons. General study results and limits: CMV carriers having the relevant HLA were flagged by cumulative public TCR beta family frequency.

About this clonotype: No antigen is known for it.

Sequenced material: CD8+ T cells from cultured PBMCs, taken from culture after CMV antigen stimulation. The TCR originated in a human donor in good health (CMV status not recorded). Some clones in this sample may be carry-over from other donors' samples. The chain links TRBV27 to TRBJ2-5, with a tentative D call TRBD2 (5 bases). CDR3 loop: CASSLGSLDTQYF. The CDR3 region has the DNA TGTGCCAGCAGTTTGGGGAGTTTGGACACCCAGTACTTC.